This T cell receptor beta chain was identified during a study of cytomegalovirus exposure and HLA in healthy donors. Whole-study results and caveats: According to a subsequent analysis, TCR clusters from the first cohort were inclined to appear together in the 120 validation repertoires.

With regard to this clone: Its target is unknown.

CDR3 length: 13 amino acids. V was pared by 0 bases and J by 5 bases, with 3 bases of the junction left unmatched. Germline V CDR1 and CDR2: SQVTM, ANQGSEA. Sequenced by immunoSEQ multiplex PCR; TCRdb stores in-frame clones only, minus some. The sample includes approximately 120,000 clones, 75% to 90% of them seen just once. V gene TRBV29-1 combines with J gene TRBJ2-7; TRBD1 agrees at 8 bases. Source material: PBMCs. This sequence originates from a woman younger than 35 in good health and CMV-seronegative. The CDR3 loop is CSVEEIQGDEQYF. Written as DNA, the CDR3 is TGCAGCGTTGAAGAGATACAGGGGGACGAGCAGTACTTC.